This T cell receptor (beta chain) was observed in a study of T cell repertoires in cytomegalovirus infection. Of note for this clonotype: The antigen remains unidentified.

TCRdb processed the reads anew with MiXCR; each CDR3 protein has one entry. The table has roughly 500,000 distinct CDR3 sequences, roughly 43% seen once. The CDR3 is 15 residues long. Germline V gene sequence: CDR1 SGHTA, CDR2 FQGNSA. V lost 2 bases and J lost 3, with 11 bases in between. The rearrangement joins TRBV7-2 to TRBJ2-1; D possibly uses TRBD1 or TRBD2 (5 bases each). The TCR was taken from a human donor in good health (CMV status not recorded). Some clones in this sample may be carry-over from other donors' samples. Sequenced material: cultured PBMCs, taken from culture after CMV antigen stimulation. The DNA of the CDR3 is TGTGCCAGCAGCTTAAAGGTTGGGGGCTACAATGAGCAGTTCTTC. Its translation is CASSLKVGGYNEQFF.